This TCR beta chain was obtained from a study of blood T cell repertoires in COVID-19 (dated by TCRdb to about 2020). The study in broad terms: Samples covering the acute and convalescent phases of COVID-19 were provided by collaborators in the United States, Italy and Spain. The material from the prospective study consisted of cDNA or gDNA derived from T cells, B-cell-depleted T cells, or PBMCs. A de-identified subject ID, COVID-19 status, age in years and sex were almost always included in the sample metadata. Samples were obtained from the ongoing ImmuneRACE study (first 160 participants) and from about 1,300 subjects provided by 6 global collaborators. HLA class I and class II types, where available, came from metadata supplied by the sample provider rather than from assay-based typing. The dataset comprised deeply sampled blood TCRbeta repertoires from subjects exposed to, actively infected with, or recovered from COVID-19. The repertoires were made available in a free public database intended to serve as a resource for research on the immune response to SARS-CoV-2.

TCRbeta CDR3 regions were amplified from genomic DNA using the immunoSEQ Assay, a bias-controlled multiplex PCR. In the original analysis: Within the assay, amplification of reference gene primers was used to estimate how many nucleated cells each sample contained. To quantify the absolute abundance of each unique TCRbeta CDR3 rearrangement, sequence reads were collapsed and filtered. Productive Simpson clonality was computed per sample as the square root of Simpson's diversity index over productive rearrangements. TCRdb retrieved this table from immuneACCESS and kept in-frame rearrangements only. Not all clones are present; in checked studies, unresolved V genes account for under half, and no reason is known for the remainder. V, J and clone size were drawn from that table, and D and trimming were deduced from the DNA. This sample has about 100,000 clones in its table, and 88% of those were observed once. The ten biggest clones cover 4.5% to 6.5% of the sample.

Findings and caveats that apply to the study as a whole: Clinical and demographic metadata were provided uncurated, with the amount varying by source and participant.

Of note for this clone: No cognate antigen has been identified for it. Per-nucleotide qualities are absent, and no much larger clonotype sits a single base away.

The germline V gene sets CDR1 to SGHTA and CDR2 to FQGNSA. V is trimmed back by 5 bases and J by 3 bases, and the junction contains 6 bases that no gene match accounts for. The CDR3 runs 16 amino acids, cysteine and phenylalanine included. This entry keeps only the CDR3 DNA: 48 bases, framed from base 1. Each collaborating institution followed its own protocols to collect whole blood in K2EDTA tubes. For TCRbeta analysis, collaborators shipped samples in one of three forms: frozen whole blood, isolated PBMCs, or DNA extracted from either of those sample types. Sequencing was done on a sample of peripheral blood. This sequence originates from a human donor in a cohort sampled during active COVID-19. The chain is assembled from TRBV7-2 and TRBJ2-4; 11 bases in the junction line up with TRBD1. This receptor has the CDR3 CASSQGQGAGKNIQYF. The DNA sequence is as follows: TGTGCCAGCAGCCAAGGACAGGGGGCCGGCAAAAACATTCAGTACTTC.